The source of this T cell receptor (beta chain) is a study of metastatic and nonmetastatic thyroid tumors. The germline V gene has CDR1 ENHRY and CDR2 SYGVKD. This CDR3 is built from 15 residues. V was cut by 5 bases and J by 2 bases, with 15 bases left in between. Study results and limitations: It was reportedly found that TCR beta diversity was significantly higher in malignant thyroid tumors than in benign nodules, a difference seen in both blood and tumor samples.

No patient had received any treatment before thyroid surgery. As handled by the study authors: The distant-metastasis classifier for papillary thyroid cancer was built from CDR3 differences across clinicopathological groups. TCRdb re-called the PCR reads with MiXCR. These V and J calls rely on TCRdb rather than the paper's analysis. The data show around 30,000 clones, 10% to 15% seen once. On this clone itself: The antigen remains unidentified.

This TCR derives from a female donor with papillary thyroid cancer or a benign thyroid nodule (not recorded which). Some clones in this sample may be carry-over from other donors' samples. This chain joins TRBV10-3 and TRBJ1-1; tentatively, D is TRBD1 (6 bases). The sequencing sample was made of blood. CDR3 coding DNA: TGTGCCATCAGTTCATCGACAGGACACAACACTGAAGCTTTCTTT. This codes for CAISSSTGHNTEAFF.